This T cell receptor beta chain was captured by sequencing in a study of post-analysis software for immune sequencing data. Overall study: Clinical courses comprised relapsing-remitting, secondary progressive and progressive-relapsing multiple sclerosis. Study outcomes and limitations: Comparison of patients with controls showed five TRBV segments more frequent in patients, TRBV5-6, TRBV5-1 and TRBV20-1 among them.

TCR beta cDNA libraries had unique molecular identifiers. Input populations of about 1 to 11 million T cells gave rise to approximately 500,000 cDNA molecules. TCRdb fed the PCR reads into MiXCR, producing one record per CDR3 protein. This repertoire shows roughly 540,000 distinct CDR3 sequences, 30% to 40% found once; its top ten account for 4.5% to 7.5%. CDR1 and CDR2 from the germline V gene are SGHTA and FQGNSA. The CDR3 is 12 residues long. The germline V and J ends were trimmed by 3 bases and 7 bases, with 7 bases remaining between them. Many counts were recorded for this clonotype. Its antigen remains unknown.

Sample: blood. The genes are TRBV7-2 and TRBJ2-1; D is ambiguous. This TCR was sampled from a girl aged 2-17 years with multiple sclerosis. This CDR3 is CASSFSSNEQFF. DNA of the CDR3: TGTGCCAGCAGCTTCAGTTCTAATGAGCAGTTCTTC.